Below, 13 T cell receptor beta chains from the same sample are listed, as sequenced in a study of T cell responses to AZD1222 COVID-19 vaccine. TCRdb's table, derived via immunoSEQ multiplex PCR, lists solely in-frame clones and lacks some. The table records about 84,000 clones, approximately 90% of them present only once. The sequencing used peripheral blood, collected 28 days after the second AZD1222 dose. The origin of the receptors is an adult who received the AZD1222 COVID-19 vaccine.

CDR3 sequence reads: CASSEGPRRGTDTQYF. In DNA, the CDR3 is TGTGCCAGCAGTGAAGGTCCCAGGCGGGGCACAGATACGCAGTATTTT. This chain links TRBV6-1 with TRBJ2-3, with D possibly being TRBD2 (5 bases). Germline V gene sequence: CDR1 MNHNS, CDR2 SASEGT. V was shortened by 1 base and J by 1 base, with 12 bases between the two germline ends. This CDR3 is 16 amino acids long.

The V and J genes are TRBV30 and TRBJ2-2; D gene uncertain. V gave up 0 bases and J gave up 9 bases, with 5 bases separating them. This CDR3 is 11 amino acids long. Per the germline V gene, CDR1 is GTSNPN and CDR2 is SVGIG (reference sequence). The CDR3 sequence: CAWSVLRELFF. In nucleotides, the CDR3 is TGTGCCTGGAGTGTATTGCGGGAGCTGTTTTTT.

V and J are TRBV16 and TRBJ2-3, with 7 bases aligning to TRBD1. Germline V lookup: CDR1 KGHSY, CDR2 FQNENV. The V gene end was trimmed by 1 base and the J gene end by 14 bases; junction bases not matched to a gene: 3. This CDR3 has 11 residues. The CDR3 here is CASSQFGQVYF. The CDR3 DNA reads TGTGCCAGCAGCCAATTCGGACAGGTGTATTTT.

This clone was found once. The DNA of the CDR3 is TGCGCCAGCAGGGGACTAGCGGACCTGAGCTCCTACAATGAGCAGTTCTTC. This encodes CASRGLADLSSYNEQFF. The chain links TRBV10-1 to TRBJ2-1; 11 bases map to TRBD2. This CDR3 has 17 amino acids. The V and J ends lost 6 bases and 0 bases, in that order; junction bases with no gene match: 7. Per germline, CDR1 WNHNN and CDR2 SYGVQD (reference sequence).

The chain uses TRBV5-6 and TRBJ1-2; 8 bases match TRBD1. Germline trimming cut 0 bases from V and 1 base from J; bases unmatched to any gene: 8. This CDR3 is built from 17 residues. CDR1 SGHDT and CDR2 YYEEEE come from the germline V gene. The CDR3 spells CASSLGSGQAYNYGYTF. In nucleotides, the CDR3 is TGTGCCAGCAGCTTGGGCTCGGGACAGGCGTATAACTATGGCTACACCTTC.

CDR3 nucleotides: TGTGCCAGCAGTTTTAAAGAGCAGTTCTTC. Protein: CASSFKEQFF. V and J are TRBV12-3 or TRBV12-4 and TRBJ2-1; D not resolved. This CDR3 has 10 amino acids. Trimming left V 3 bases short and J 10 bases short, with 4 bases between.

CDR3 DNA sequence: TGTGCCAGCTCACCCACGGACGACTACGAGCAGTACTTC. This sequence encodes CASSPTDDYEQYF. This rearrangement joins TRBV18 to TRBJ2-7, with unresolved D. Germline loops: CDR1 KGHSH, CDR2 LQKENI. V was clipped by 3 bases and J by 3 bases, with 9 bases between them. The CDR3 has 13 residues.

This clone occurred once. The chain employs TRBV4-2 and TRBJ2-2; D is possibly TRBD1 or TRBD2 (5 bases each). CDR1 is LGHNA and CDR2 is YNFKEQ in the germline V gene. Trimming shortened V by 4 bases and J by 2 bases, and 11 bases separated the two germline ends. This CDR3 is 15 amino acids long. In DNA form, the CDR3 reads TGTGCCAGCAGCCCCCGGGGCATCAACACCGGGGAGCTGTTTTTT. This encodes CASSPRGINTGELFF.

The chain carries TRBV7-9 and TRBJ2-1, with 7 bases fitting TRBD2. CDR3 length equals 17 residues. The V and J ends lost 0 bases and 6 bases, in that order; junction bases with no gene match: 11. Germline loops: CDR1 SEHNR, CDR2 FQNEAQ (reference sequence). The CDR3 nucleotides read TGTGCCAGCAGCTTAGCCTTGGGCGGGAGTTGGGGCAATGAGCAGTTCTTC. Translation gives CASSLALGGSWGNEQFF.

This rearrangement joins TRBV12-3 or TRBV12-4 to TRBJ2-7; D is perhaps TRBD1 (5 bases). The V end lost 3 bases, the J end lost 3 bases, and 9 bases lay between the germline ends. The CDR3 is made up of 13 amino acids. DNA for the CDR3: TGTGCCAGCAGTTTGCGTGACAGCTACGAGCAGTACTTC. Translating gives CASSLRDSYEQYF.

J is TRBJ2-6 and V is TRBV30; D not resolved. The CDR3 has 14 residues. V was shortened by 5 bases and J by 1 base, with 9 bases between the two germline ends. CDR1 and CDR2 (germline): GTSNPN, SVGIG (reference sequence). Written as DNA, the CDR3 is TGTGCCTGGGGGGATGGATCTGGGGCCAACGTCCTGACTTTC. It specifies CAWGDGSGANVLTF. The full variable domain, rest sourced from reference TRBV30 and TRBJ2-6, is SQTIHQWPATLVQPVGSPLSLECTVEGTSNPNLYWYRQAAGRGLQLLFYSVGIGQISSEVPQNLSASRPQDRQFILSSKKLLLSDSGFYLCAWGDGSGANVLTFGAGSRLTVL.

The chain has TRBV28 and TRBJ2-3, with 8 bases aligning to TRBD2. The CDR3 sequence is 16 residues long. Per the germline V gene, CDR1 is MDHEN and CDR2 is SYDVKM. After removal of 3 bases from V and 7 bases from J, the junction contained 12 bases not matched to a gene. In nucleotides, the CDR3 is TGTGCCAGCAGTTTCGACGGGACTAGGTATTACAATACGCAGTATTTT. It encodes CASSFDGTRYYNTQYF. Filled out from reference TRBV28 and TRBJ2-3, the complete variable domain reads DVKVTQSSRYLVKRTGEKVFLECVQDMDHENMFWYRQDPGLGLRLIYFSYDVKMKEKGDIPEGYSVSREKKERFSLILESASTNQTSMYLCASSFDGTRYYNTQYFGPGTRLTVL.

This clone has a single count. The CDR3 reads CASSIHTGNGNTIYF. CDR3 DNA: TGTGCCAGCAGTATTCACACAGGGAACGGAAACACCATATATTTT. V and J are TRBV2 and TRBJ1-3; tentative D call: TRBD1 (6 bases). This CDR3 is built from 15 residues. Per germline, CDR1 SNHLY and CDR2 FYNNEI. Deletions cut 5 bases from V and 4 bases from J, with 15 bases between.